These 15 T cell receptor beta chains share one sample of origin, sequenced in a study of blood T cells in healthy people across ages (dated by TCRdb to 2013 to 2016). The library relied on 5' RACE. Sequencing was carried out with an Illumina HiSeq 2500. A second roughly 6 to 12 cycle PCR used a sample-barcoded 5' primer and a J-beta primer mix. TCRdb reanalyzed the raw reads on its own, using fastp at Q25 for trimming and MiXCR for clone calling, and kept in-frame beta chains. Under each unique CDR3 protein, matching rows form one entry showing the most common genes and DNA. The sample table holds hundreds of thousands of distinct CDR3 sequences, of which more than 40% were seen once. The ten largest clones capture roughly 19% of the sample. Sequenced sample: blood. Source of these receptors: a man in his fifties or sixties in good health.

This clonotype was seen at least ten times. This sequence joins TRBV29-1 and TRBJ2-5; TRBD2 matches at 14 bases. The CDR3 contains 15 residues. CDR1 and CDR2 from the germline V gene are SQVTM and ANQGSEA. The ends lost 5 bases at V and 5 bases at J; junction bases unmatched: 7. DNA for the CDR3: TGCAGCGTTCCAGGACTAGCGGGGGGCGTGGAGACCCAGTACTTC. Amino acids: CSVPGLAGGVETQYF.

The chain has TRBV20-1 and TRBJ2-4; 7 bases are a match to TRBD1. With the DNA end fitting TRBJ2-7 better, the J assignment may be wrong. The CDR3 spans 13 residues. The germline V gene encodes CDR1 DFQATT and CDR2 SNEGSKA (reference sequence). The CDR3 reads CSASDREHYEQYF. CDR3 DNA: TGCAGTGCTAGCGACAGGGAGCACTACGAGCAGTACTTC.

V gene TRBV5-1 combines with J gene TRBJ2-3, with D maybe TRBD1 (5 bases). Germline V gives CDR1 SGHRS, CDR2 YFSETQ. The CDR3 has 16 residues. Trimming cost V 4 bases and J 9 bases, with 24 bases left between them. CDR3 in DNA: TGCGCCAGCAGCCGCCCCGGTCAGGGTCCGGAGAGAACGCAGTATTTT. Amino acid sequence: CASSRPGQGPERTQYF.

The V and J genes are TRBV5-1 and TRBJ2-7, with D possibly matching TRBD1 (6 bases). The CDR3 covers 14 residues. Germline V gene sequence: CDR1 SGHRS, CDR2 YFSETQ. The ends were cut back, 4 bases at V and 7 bases at J, with 18 bases in the middle. The CDR3 DNA reads as TGCGCCAGCAGCGGGACATTTTCCTACAATGAGCAGTACTTC. It translates to CASSGTFSYNEQYF.

V usage is TRBV5-4 and J usage is TRBJ2-3, with 9 bases identical to TRBD2. The CDR3 contains 15 residues. V was clipped by 2 bases and J by 5 bases; unmatched bases: 6. Germline assignment: CDR1 SGHNT and CDR2 YYREEE (reference sequence). The CDR3 protein is CASSFGGGAKDTQYF. The CDR3 region has the DNA TGTGCCAGCAGCTTCGGCGGGGGGGCTAAAGATACGCAGTATTTT. The full variable domain, rest sourced from reference TRBV5-4 and TRBJ2-3, is ETGVTQSPTHLIKTRGQQVTLRCSSQSGHNTVSWYQQALGQGPQFIFQYYREEENGRGNFPPRFSGLQFPNYSSELNVNALELDDSALYLCASSFGGGAKDTQYFGPGTRLTVL.

In its sample, this clonotype was seen once. The chain is built from TRBV15 and TRBJ2-1; 11 positions match TRBD2. After removal of 4 bases from V and 5 bases from J, the junction contained 10 bases not matched to a gene. Looked up from germline, CDR1 is LNHNV and CDR2 is YYDKDF (reference sequence). The CDR3 is 17 amino acids. CDR3 sequence reads: CATSTYSGTSGNNEQFF. CDR3 sequence (DNA): TGTGCCACCAGCACTTATTCCGGGACTAGCGGAAACAATGAGCAGTTCTTC. Combining the CDR3 with reference TRBV15 and TRBJ2-1 gives the whole variable domain DAMVIQNPRYQVTQFGKPVTLSCSQTLNHNVMYWYQQKSSQAPKLLFHYYDKDFNNEADTPDNFQSRRPNTSFCFLDIRSPGLGDTAMYLCATSTYSGTSGNNEQFFGPGTRLTVL.

This clonotype was counted only a few times. In nucleotides, the CDR3 is TGCAGTGCTAGACAGACATCCAGCTCTGAGCAGTTCTTC. Its translation: CSARQTSSSEQFF. This sequence joins TRBV20-1 and TRBJ2-1; D uncertain. Trimming pared 2 bases from V and 9 bases from J, leaving 14 bases between. Germline CDR1 is DFQATT and CDR2 is SNEGSKA (reference sequence). This CDR3 is built from 13 residues.

In this sample, this clonotype turned up a few times. The rearrangement joins TRBV29-1 to TRBJ2-5, with 8 positions matching TRBD1. The germline CDR1 and CDR2 sequences are SQVTM and ANQGSEA. J lost 5 bases, V lost 6 bases, and 8 bases had no gene match. This CDR3 spans 13 amino acids. The CDR3 spells CSVRRTGMETQYF. CDR3 DNA sequence: TGCAGCGTCCGAAGGACAGGGATGGAGACCCAGTACTTC.

In its sample, this clonotype was seen a few times. The V gene is TRBV29-1, the J gene TRBJ1-2, with TRBD1 identical over 10 bases. The germline V gene has CDR1 SQVTM and CDR2 ANQGSEA. Trimming cost V 6 bases and J 5 bases; bases outside gene matches: 6. The length of the CDR3 is 13 residues. The CDR3 DNA is TGCAGCGTAGCGACAGGGGGCAAGTATGGCTACACCTTC. It encodes CSVATGGKYGYTF. Using reference TRBV29-1 and TRBJ1-2 for the parts outside the CDR3, the full variable domain is SAVISQKPSRDICQRGTSLTIQCQVDSQVTMMFWYRQQPGQSLTLIATANQGSEATYESGFVIDKFPISRPNLTFSTLTVSNMSPEDSSIYLCSVATGGKYGYTFGSGTRLTVV.

The gene calls are TRBV20-1 and TRBJ2-5, with TRBD2 identical over 8 bases. This CDR3 is built from 16 residues. V trimming: 6 bases; J trimming: 1 base; junction bases outside the gene matches: 13. Germline CDR1 DFQATT, CDR2 SNEGSKA (reference sequence). CDR3 DNA sequence: TGCAGTGCCAAAGACCGGGCTAGCGGGCGCCAAGAGACCCAGTACTTC. It translates to CSAKDRASGRQETQYF.

This clonotype has just a few counts. The rearrangement links TRBV4-3 to TRBJ2-3; TRBD2 agrees at 7 bases. Germline lookup yields CDR1 LGHNA and CDR2 YSLEER. Trimming removed 4 bases from V and 0 bases from J; junction bases left unmatched: 4. The CDR3 is made up of 15 amino acids. CDR3 coding DNA: TGCGCCAGCAGCCTCCGGGACTATAGCACAGATACGCAGTATTTT. It translates to CASSLRDYSTDTQYF.

The J gene is TRBJ1-6, the V gene TRBV27; 7 nucleotides align to TRBD1. The CDR3 contains 15 residues. Germline CDR1 and CDR2: MNHEY and SMNVEV (reference sequence). Trimming took 3 bases from V and 7 from J; bases not matched to a gene: 6. Here the CDR3 reads CASSFTGVDNSPLHF. Written as DNA, the CDR3 is TGTGCCAGCAGTTTCACAGGGGTCGACAATTCACCCCTCCACTTT.

This sequence joins TRBV20-1 and TRBJ1-4; D is possibly TRBD1 (6 bases). Germline V gene sequence: CDR1 DFQATT, CDR2 SNEGSKA (reference sequence). This CDR3 spans 17 amino acids. The V and J ends lost 1 base and 2 bases respectively, with 17 bases between them. For the CDR3, the DNA is TGCAGTGCTAGAGCTTGGGGGGGCTTTACGACTAATGAAAAACTGTTTTTT. This gives the protein CSARAWGGFTTNEKLFF.

This clonotype was counted many times. V gene TRBV29-1 combines with J gene TRBJ2-1; possibly TRBD1 or TRBD2 for D (6 bases each). Germline CDR1 SQVTM, CDR2 ANQGSEA. The CDR3 sequence is 14 residues long. The germline V and J ends were trimmed by 4 bases and 3 bases, with 13 bases remaining between them. CDR3 in amino acids: CSVAWGALYNEQFF. The CDR3 DNA sequence: TGCAGCGTTGCCTGGGGGGCGCTCTACAATGAGCAGTTCTTC.

The CDR3 reads CASSERDAATNEKLFF. The CDR3 bases are TGTGCCAGCAGTGAAAGGGACGCCGCAACTAATGAAAAACTGTTTTTT. The genes are TRBV12-3 or TRBV12-4 and TRBJ1-4, with a possible D match to TRBD1 (5 bases). The V and J ends lost 5 bases and 0 bases respectively, with 13 bases between them. CDR3 size: 16 residues.